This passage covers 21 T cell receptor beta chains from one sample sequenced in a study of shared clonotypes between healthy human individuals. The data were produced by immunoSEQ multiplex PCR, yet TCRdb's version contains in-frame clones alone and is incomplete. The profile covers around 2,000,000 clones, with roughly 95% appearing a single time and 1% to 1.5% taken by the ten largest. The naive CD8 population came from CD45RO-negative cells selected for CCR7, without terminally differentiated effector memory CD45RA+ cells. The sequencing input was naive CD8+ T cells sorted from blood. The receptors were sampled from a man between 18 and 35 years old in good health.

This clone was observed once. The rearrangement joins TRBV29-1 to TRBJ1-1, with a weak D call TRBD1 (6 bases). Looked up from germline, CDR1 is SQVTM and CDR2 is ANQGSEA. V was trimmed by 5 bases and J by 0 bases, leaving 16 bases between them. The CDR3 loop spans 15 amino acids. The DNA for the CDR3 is TGCAGCGTTATGCTACCGACAGGCCTGAACACTGAAGCTTTCTTT. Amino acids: CSVMLPTGLNTEAFF.

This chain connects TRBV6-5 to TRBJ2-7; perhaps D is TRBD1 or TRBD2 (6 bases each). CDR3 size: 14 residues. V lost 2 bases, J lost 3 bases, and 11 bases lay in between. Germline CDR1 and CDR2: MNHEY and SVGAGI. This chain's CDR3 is CASSYRGDFYEQYF. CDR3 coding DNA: TGTGCCAGCAGTTACAGGGGGGACTTCTACGAGCAGTACTTC.

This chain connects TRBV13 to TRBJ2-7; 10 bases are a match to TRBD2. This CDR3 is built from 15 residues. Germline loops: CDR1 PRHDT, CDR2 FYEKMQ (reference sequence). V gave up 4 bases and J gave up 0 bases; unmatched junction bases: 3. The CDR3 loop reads CASSSSGGLSYEQYF. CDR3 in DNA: TGTGCCAGCAGCTCTAGCGGGGGCCTCTCCTACGAGCAGTACTTC.

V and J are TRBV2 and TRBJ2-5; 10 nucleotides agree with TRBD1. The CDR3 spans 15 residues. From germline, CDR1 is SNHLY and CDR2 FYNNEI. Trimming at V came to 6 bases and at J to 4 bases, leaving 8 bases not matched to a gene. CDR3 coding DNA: TGTGCCAGCAGCGTAGGACAGGGGGGGCGAGAGACCCAGTACTTC. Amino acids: CASSVGQGGRETQYF.

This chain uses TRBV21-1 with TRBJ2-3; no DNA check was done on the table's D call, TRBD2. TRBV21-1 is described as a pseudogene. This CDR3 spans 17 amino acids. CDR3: CAIPGTSFGDATDTQYF. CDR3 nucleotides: TGTGCCATACCCGGGACTAGCTTCGGGGACGCCACAGATACGCAGTATTTT.

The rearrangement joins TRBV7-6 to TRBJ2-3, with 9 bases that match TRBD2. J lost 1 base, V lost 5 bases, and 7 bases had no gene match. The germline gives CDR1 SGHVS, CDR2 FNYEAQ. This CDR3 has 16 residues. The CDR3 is CASSLPTSGGTDTQYF. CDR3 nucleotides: TGTGCCAGCAGCCTTCCGACTAGCGGAGGCACAGATACGCAGTATTTT.

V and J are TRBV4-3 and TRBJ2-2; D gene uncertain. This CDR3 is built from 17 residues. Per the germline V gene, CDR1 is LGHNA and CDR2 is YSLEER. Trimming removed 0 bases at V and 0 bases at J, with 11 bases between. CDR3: CASSQDVGPTNTGELFF. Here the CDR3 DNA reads TGCGCCAGCAGCCAAGACGTCGGACCGACGAACACCGGGGAGCTGTTTTTT.

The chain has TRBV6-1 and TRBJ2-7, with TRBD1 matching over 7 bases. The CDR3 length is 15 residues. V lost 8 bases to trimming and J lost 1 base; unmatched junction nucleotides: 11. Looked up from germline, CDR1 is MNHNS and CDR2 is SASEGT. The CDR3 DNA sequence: TGTGCCAGCGAGAAACCGGGACAGAGTTCCTACGAGCAGTACTTC. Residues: CASEKPGQSSYEQYF.

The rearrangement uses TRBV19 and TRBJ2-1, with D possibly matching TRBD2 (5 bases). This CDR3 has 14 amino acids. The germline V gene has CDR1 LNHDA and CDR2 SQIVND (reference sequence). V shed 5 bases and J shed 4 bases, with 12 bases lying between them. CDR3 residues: CASSPWTEYNEQFF. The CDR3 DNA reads TGTGCCAGTAGTCCCTGGACTGAGTACAATGAGCAGTTCTTC. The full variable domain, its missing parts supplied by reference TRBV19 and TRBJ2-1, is DGGITQSPKYLFRKEGQNVTLSCEQNLNHDAMYWYRQDPGQGLRLIYYSQIVNDFQKGDIAEGYSVSREKKESFPLTVTSAQKNPTAFYLCASSPWTEYNEQFFGPGTRLTVL.

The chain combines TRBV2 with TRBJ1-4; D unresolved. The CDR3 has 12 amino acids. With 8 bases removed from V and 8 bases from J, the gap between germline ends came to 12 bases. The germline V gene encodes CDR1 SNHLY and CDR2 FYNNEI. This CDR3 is CASGEVWEKLFF. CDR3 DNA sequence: TGTGCCAGCGGGGAGGTATGGGAAAAACTGTTTTTT.

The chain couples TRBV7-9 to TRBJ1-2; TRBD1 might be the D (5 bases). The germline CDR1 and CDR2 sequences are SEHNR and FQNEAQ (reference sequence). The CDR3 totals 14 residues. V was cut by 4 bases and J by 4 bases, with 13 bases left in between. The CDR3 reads CASSYQGPAYGYTF. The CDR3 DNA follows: TGTGCCAGCAGCTATCAGGGACCAGCCTATGGCTACACCTTC.

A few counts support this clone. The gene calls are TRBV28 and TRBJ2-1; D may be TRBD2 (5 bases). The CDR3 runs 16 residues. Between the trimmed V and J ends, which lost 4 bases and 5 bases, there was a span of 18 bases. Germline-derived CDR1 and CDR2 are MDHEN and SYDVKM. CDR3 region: CASSSPGEGRNNEQFF. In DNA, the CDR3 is TGTGCCAGCAGTTCGCCGGGTGAGGGCAGAAACAATGAGCAGTTCTTC.

Here the CDR3 DNA reads TGTGCCACCAGCAGAGAGGCGGGAGTCATATCGGATACGCAGTATTTT. Its translation: CATSREAGVISDTQYF. J is TRBJ2-3 and V is TRBV15; TRBD2 aligns across 7 bases. CDR3 length: 16 amino acids. CDR1 and CDR2 (germline): LNHNV, YYDKDF (reference sequence). V was pared by 0 bases and J by 6 bases, with 9 bases of the junction left unmatched.

CDR3 sequence reads: CASSQEPLYNSPLHF. DNA for the CDR3: TGCGCCAGCAGCCAAGAGCCGCTGTATAATTCACCCCTCCACTTT. The chain is built from TRBV4-1 and TRBJ1-6; D ambiguous. This CDR3 region has 15 residues. Germline assignment: CDR1 MGHRA and CDR2 YSYEKL. Trimming removed 0 bases from V and 4 bases from J, with 7 bases in between.

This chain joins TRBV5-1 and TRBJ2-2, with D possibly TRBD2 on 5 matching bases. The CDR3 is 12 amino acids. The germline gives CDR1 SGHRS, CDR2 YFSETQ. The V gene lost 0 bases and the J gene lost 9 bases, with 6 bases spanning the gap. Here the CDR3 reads CASSLAGWELFF. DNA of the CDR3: TGCGCCAGCAGCTTGGCGGGATGGGAGCTGTTTTTT.

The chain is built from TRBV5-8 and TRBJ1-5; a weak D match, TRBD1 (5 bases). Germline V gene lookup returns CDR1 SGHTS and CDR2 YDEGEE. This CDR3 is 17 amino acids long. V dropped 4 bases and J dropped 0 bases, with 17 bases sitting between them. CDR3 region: CASSLLRDVPSNQPQHF. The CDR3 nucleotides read TGTGCCAGCAGCCTACTCCGGGACGTTCCTAGCAATCAGCCCCAGCATTTT. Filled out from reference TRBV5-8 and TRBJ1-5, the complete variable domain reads EAGVTQSPTHLIKTRGQQATLRCSPISGHTSVYWYQQALGLGLQFLLWYDEGEERNRGNFPPRFSGRQFPNYSSELNVNALELEDSALYLCASSLLRDVPSNQPQHFGDGTRLSIL.

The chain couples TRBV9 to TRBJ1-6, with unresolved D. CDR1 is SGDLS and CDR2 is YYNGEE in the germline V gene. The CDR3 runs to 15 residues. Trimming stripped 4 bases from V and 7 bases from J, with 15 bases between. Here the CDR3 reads CASSPWAKTNSPLHF. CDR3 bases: TGTGCCAGCAGCCCTTGGGCCAAGACCAATTCACCCCTCCACTTT.

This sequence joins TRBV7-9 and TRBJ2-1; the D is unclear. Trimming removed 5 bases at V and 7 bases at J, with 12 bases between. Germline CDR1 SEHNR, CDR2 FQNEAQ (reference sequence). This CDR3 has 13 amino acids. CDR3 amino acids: CASSGPDLNEQFF. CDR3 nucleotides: TGTGCCAGCAGCGGTCCAGACCTAAATGAGCAGTTCTTC.

The CDR3 DNA is TGCGCCAGCAGCTACGGACAGATGAACACTGAAGCTTTCTTT. This translates into CASSYGQMNTEAFF. The gene calls are TRBV5-1 and TRBJ1-1; D is perhaps TRBD1 (6 bases). CDR1 and CDR2 from the germline V gene are SGHRS and YFSETQ. The CDR3 is 14 amino acids. V gave up 3 bases and J gave up 0 bases, with 9 bases separating them.

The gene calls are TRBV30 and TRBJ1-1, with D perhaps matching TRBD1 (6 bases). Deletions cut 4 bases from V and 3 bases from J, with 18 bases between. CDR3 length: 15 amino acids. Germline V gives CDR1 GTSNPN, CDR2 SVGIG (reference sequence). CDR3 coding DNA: TGTGCCTGGAACCGACTCCAAGGGGGACACACTGAAGCTTTCTTT. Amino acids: CAWNRLQGGHTEAFF.

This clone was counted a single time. CDR3 sequence: CASRTQGLTNEKLFF. CDR3 bases: TGTGCCAGCAGGACTCAGGGTTTAACTAATGAAAAACTGTTTTTT. The rearrangement uses TRBV27 and TRBJ1-4; TRBD1 might be the D (5 bases). V lost 6 bases to trimming and J lost 1 base, with 12 bases between them. The CDR3 spans 15 residues. Germline values: CDR1 MNHEY, CDR2 SMNVEV (reference sequence). Drawing the rest from reference TRBV27 and TRBJ1-4, the complete variable domain is EAQVTQNPRYLITVTGKKLTVTCSQNMNHEYMSWYRQDPGLGLRQIYYSMNVEVTDKGDVPEGYKVSRKEKRNFPLILESPSPNQTSLYFCASRTQGLTNEKLFFGSGTQLSVL.